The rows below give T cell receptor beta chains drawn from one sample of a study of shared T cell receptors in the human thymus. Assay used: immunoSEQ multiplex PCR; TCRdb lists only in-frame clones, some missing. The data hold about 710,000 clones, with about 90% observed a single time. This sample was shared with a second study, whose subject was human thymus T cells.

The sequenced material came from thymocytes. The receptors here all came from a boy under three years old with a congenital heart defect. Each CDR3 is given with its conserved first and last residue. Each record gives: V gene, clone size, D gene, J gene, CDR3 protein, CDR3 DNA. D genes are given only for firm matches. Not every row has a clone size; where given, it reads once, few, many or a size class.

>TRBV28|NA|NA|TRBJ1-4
CASRKRGDEKLFF
TGTGCCAGCAGAAAAAGGGGTGATGAAAAACTGTTTTTT
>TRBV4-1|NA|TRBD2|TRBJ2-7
CASSPTTSGRNYEQYF
TGCGCCAGCAGCCCGACCACTAGCGGGAGGAACTACGAGCAGTACTTC
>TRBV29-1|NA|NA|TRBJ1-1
CSVVYSDDIVREAFF
TGCAGCGTTGTTTACAGTGATGACATCGTGCGTGAAGCTTTCTTT
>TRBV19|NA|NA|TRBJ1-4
CASRRNEKLFF
TGTGCCAGTCGCAGGAATGAAAAACTGTTTTTT
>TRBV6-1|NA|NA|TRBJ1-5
CASSEYHRPRVDQPQHF
TGTGCCAGCAGTGAATATCACAGACCCAGAGTGGATCAGCCCCAGCATTTT
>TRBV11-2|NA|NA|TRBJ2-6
CASSSRQSGANVLTF
TGTGCCAGCAGCTCCAGACAGTCTGGGGCCAACGTCCTGACTTTC
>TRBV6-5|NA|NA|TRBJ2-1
CASSSPASGQNEQFF
TGTGCCAGCAGTTCCCCCGCTAGCGGACAGAATGAGCAGTTCTTC
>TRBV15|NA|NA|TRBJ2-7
CATSRGTRAYEQYF
TGTGCCACCAGCAGAGGGACGCGGGCCTACGAGCAGTACTTC
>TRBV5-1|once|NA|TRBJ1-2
CASSLAMGPRSDGYTF
TGCGCCAGCAGCTTGGCAATGGGGCCTCGATCGGATGGCTACACCTTC
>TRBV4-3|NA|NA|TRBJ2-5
CASSQTQKEGPQETQYF
TGCGCCAGCAGCCAAACACAAAAGGAGGGACCCCAAGAGACCCAGTACTTC